This T cell receptor beta chain was identified in a study of T-cell memory formation after mild COVID-19. Background on the study: TCR clusters were largely donor specific.

This clonotype was seen only a few times. Antigen unknown. Libraries for TCRalpha and TCRbeta carried sample barcodes and unique molecular identifiers via 5'RACE. TCRdb reprocessed the 5' RACE reads via MiXCR and lists one record per CDR3 protein. The table has a few hundred thousand distinct CDR3 sequences, 10% seen once. Trimming shortened V by 4 bases and J by 5 bases, and 14 bases separated the two germline ends. The CDR3 totals 15 residues. The V gene's germline CDR1 is SEHNR and CDR2 FQNEAQ (reference sequence). Study findings and constraints: Balance between CD4 and CD8 was seen in clones contracting day 15 to 85, and a CD4+ lean was seen in later expanders.

The sequenced material came from PBMCs or a T cell subset sorted from them (not recorded which). The rearrangement uses TRBV7-9 and TRBJ1-4; a possible D gene is TRBD1 (5 bases). This clonotype was sampled from a man aged 18 to 29 who had mild COVID-19 (a few samples of this study predate the infection). Cell type and time point are not known. DNA of the CDR3: TGTGCCAGCAGCTACCAGGGTTTCCGGAATGAAAAACTGTTTTTT. Translation gives CASSYQGFRNEKLFF.